Below, 4 T cell receptor beta chains from the same sample are listed, as sequenced in a study of blood T cell repertoires in COVID-19. The table came from immunoSEQ multiplex PCR; TCRdb's copy has only in-frame clones and leaves some out. The sample includes under 200,000 clones, around nine tenths of them seen just once. The sample was peripheral blood. The receptors stem from a man younger than 35 with active or convalescent COVID-19.

This chain uses TRBV18 with TRBJ2-1; TRBD1 agrees at 8 bases. The CDR3 loop spans 16 amino acids. Germline assignment: CDR1 KGHSH and CDR2 LQKENI. With 5 bases clipped from V and 2 bases from J, the junction kept 8 bases outside the gene matches. The DNA for the CDR3 is TGTGCCAGCTCAGCTCCGGGACAGGTCGCCTACAATGAGCAGTTCTTC. It yields the protein CASSAPGQVAYNEQFF. Full variable domain (outside the CDR3, taken from reference TRBV18 and TRBJ2-1): NAGVMQNPRHLVRRRGQEARLRCSPMKGHSHVYWYRQLPEEGLKFMVYLQKENIIDESGMPKERFSAEFPKEGPSILRIQQVVRGDSAAYFCASSAPGQVAYNEQFFGPGTRLTVL.

V gene TRBV7-9 combines with J gene TRBJ2-1, with 12 bases aligning to TRBD2. This CDR3 region has 19 residues. Germline-derived CDR1 and CDR2 are SEHNR and FQNEAQ (reference sequence). Trimming cost V 4 bases and J 0 bases; bases outside gene matches: 10. The chain's CDR3 is CASSSTRLAGDSSYNEQFF. The CDR3 nucleotides read TGTGCCAGCAGCTCAACACGACTAGCGGGAGACAGCTCCTACAATGAGCAGTTCTTC.

CDR3 coding DNA: TGTGCCAGCAGTGGGGGGGGGACACTGAACACTGAAGCTTTCTTT. Translation: CASSGGGTLNTEAFF. V gene TRBV25-1 combines with J gene TRBJ1-1; D perhaps matches TRBD1 (6 bases). The CDR3 runs 15 residues. In germline, CDR1 is MGHDK, CDR2 SYGVNS. Trimming stripped 4 bases from V and 0 bases from J, with 12 bases between.

This clone was seen a few times. V is TRBV15 and J is TRBJ1-2, with TRBD1 matching 10 bases. The CDR3 length is 15 residues. Germline V lookup: CDR1 LNHNV, CDR2 YYDKDF (reference sequence). J gave up 4 bases and V 3 bases, and 5 bases lay outside the gene matches. The CDR3 bases are TGTGCCACCAGCAGGGGGACAGGGGAGGGCTATGGCTACACCTTC. Amino acid sequence: CATSRGTGEGYGYTF.